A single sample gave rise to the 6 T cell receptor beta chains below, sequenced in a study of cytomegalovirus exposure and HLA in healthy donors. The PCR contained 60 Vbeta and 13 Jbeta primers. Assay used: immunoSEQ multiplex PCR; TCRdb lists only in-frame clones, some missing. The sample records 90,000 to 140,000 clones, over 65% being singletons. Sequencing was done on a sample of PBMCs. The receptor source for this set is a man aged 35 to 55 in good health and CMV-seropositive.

The CDR3 loop is CAWSKAAGVGTDTQYF. CDR3 bases: TGTGCCTGGAGTAAGGCAGCGGGAGTGGGTACAGATACGCAGTATTTT. This rearrangement joins TRBV30 to TRBJ2-3; TRBD2 matches 8 bases. This CDR3 region has 16 residues. The trim removed 2 bases at V and 3 bases at J, leaving 10 bases unmatched. CDR1 and CDR2 from the germline V gene are GTSNPN and SVGIG (reference sequence).

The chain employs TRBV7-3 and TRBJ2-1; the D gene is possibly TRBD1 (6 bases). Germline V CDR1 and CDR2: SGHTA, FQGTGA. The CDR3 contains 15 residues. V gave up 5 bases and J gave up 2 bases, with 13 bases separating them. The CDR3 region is CASSPQGQPYNEQFF. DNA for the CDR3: TGTGCCAGCAGCCCCCAGGGACAACCCTACAATGAGCAGTTCTTC. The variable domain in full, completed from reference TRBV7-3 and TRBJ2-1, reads GAGVSQTPSNKVTEKGKYVELRCDPISGHTALYWYRQSLGQGPEFLIYFQGTGAADDSGLPNDRFFAVRPEGSVSTLKIQRTERGDSAVYLCASSPQGQPYNEQFFGPGTRLTVL.

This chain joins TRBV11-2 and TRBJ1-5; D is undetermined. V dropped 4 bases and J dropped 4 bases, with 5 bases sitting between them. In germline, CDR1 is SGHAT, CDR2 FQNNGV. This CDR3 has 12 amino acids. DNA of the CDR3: TGTGCCAGCAGCTATCCTAATCAGCCCCAGCATTTT. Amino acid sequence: CASSYPNQPQHF.

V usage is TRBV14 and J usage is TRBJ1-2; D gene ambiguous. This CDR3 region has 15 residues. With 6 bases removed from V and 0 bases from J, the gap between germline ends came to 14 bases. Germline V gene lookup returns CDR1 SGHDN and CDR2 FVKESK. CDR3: CASSDSTTTNYGYTF. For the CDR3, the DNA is TGTGCCAGCAGTGATTCCACTACCACTAACTATGGCTACACCTTC. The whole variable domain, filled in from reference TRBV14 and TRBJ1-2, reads EAGVTQFPSHSVIEKGQTVTLRCDPISGHDNLYWYRRVMGKEIKFLLHFVKESKQDESGMPNNRFLAERTGGTYSTLKVQPAELEDSGVYFCASSDSTTTNYGYTFGSGTRLTVV.

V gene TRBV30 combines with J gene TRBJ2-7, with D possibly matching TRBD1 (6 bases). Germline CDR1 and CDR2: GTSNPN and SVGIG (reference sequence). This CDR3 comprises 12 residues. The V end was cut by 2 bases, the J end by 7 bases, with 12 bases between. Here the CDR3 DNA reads TGTGCCTGGAGTAGGGGGTGGGAAGAGCAGTACTTC. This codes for CAWSRGWEEQYF.

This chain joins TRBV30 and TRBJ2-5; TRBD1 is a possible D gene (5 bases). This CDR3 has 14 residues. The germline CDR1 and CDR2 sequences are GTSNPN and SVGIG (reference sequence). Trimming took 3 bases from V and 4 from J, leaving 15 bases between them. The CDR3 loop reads CAWSPGPRGETQYF. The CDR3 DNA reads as TGTGCCTGGAGCCCGGGCCCTAGGGGAGAGACCCAGTACTTC.